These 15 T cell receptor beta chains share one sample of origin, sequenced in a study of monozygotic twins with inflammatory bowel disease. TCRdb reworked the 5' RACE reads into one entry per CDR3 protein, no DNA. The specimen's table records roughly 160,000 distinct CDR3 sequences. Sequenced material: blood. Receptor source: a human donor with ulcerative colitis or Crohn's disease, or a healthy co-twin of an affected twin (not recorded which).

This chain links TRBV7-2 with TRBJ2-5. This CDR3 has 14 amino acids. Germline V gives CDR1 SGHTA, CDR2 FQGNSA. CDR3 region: CASSLTPDQEAQYF.

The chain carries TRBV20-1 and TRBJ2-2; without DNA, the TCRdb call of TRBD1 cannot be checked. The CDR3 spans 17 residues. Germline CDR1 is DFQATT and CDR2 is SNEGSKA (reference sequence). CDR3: CSARDFAGRSGTGELFF.

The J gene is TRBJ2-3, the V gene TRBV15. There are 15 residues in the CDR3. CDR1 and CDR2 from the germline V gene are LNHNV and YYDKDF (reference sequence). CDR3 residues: CATSRDRRGTDTQYF.

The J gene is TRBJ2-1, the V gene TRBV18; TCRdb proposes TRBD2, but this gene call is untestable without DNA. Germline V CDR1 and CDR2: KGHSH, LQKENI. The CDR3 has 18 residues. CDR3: CASSPMGLPLGSYNEQFF.

CDR3 sequence reads: CSARGIVSNLLSYEQYF. V gene TRBV20-1 combines with J gene TRBJ2-7. The CDR3 contains 17 residues. Germline V lookup: CDR1 DFQATT, CDR2 SNEGSKA (reference sequence).

This chain's CDR3 is CASRWESSYNSPLHF. V is TRBV19 and J is TRBJ1-6. CDR3 length equals 15 residues. Germline values: CDR1 LNHDA, CDR2 SQIVND (reference sequence).

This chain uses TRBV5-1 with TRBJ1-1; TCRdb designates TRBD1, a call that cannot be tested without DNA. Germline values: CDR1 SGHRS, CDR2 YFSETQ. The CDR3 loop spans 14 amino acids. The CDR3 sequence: CASSLGGPGTEAFF.

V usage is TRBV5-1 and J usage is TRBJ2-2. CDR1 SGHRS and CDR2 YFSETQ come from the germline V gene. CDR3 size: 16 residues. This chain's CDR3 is CASSLVGRVNTGELFF.

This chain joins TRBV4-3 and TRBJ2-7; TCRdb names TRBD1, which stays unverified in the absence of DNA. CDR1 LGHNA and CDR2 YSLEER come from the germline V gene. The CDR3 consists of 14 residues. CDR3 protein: CASSQDSTGTEQYF.

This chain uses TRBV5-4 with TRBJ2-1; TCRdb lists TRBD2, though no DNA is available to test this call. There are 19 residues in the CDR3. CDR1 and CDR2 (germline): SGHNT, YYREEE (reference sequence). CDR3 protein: CASSLSSSGRALTYNEQFF.

The CDR3 sequence is CASSLRGAGETQYF. The chain carries TRBV7-2 and TRBJ2-5; TCRdb's assignment of TRBD1 cannot be checked, as there is no DNA. Germline CDR1 SGHTA, CDR2 FQGNSA. The CDR3 is made up of 14 amino acids.

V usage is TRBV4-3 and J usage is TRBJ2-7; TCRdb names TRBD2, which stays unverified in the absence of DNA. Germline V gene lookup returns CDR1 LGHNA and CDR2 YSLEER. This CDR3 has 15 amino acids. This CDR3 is CASSQEREGPYEQYF.

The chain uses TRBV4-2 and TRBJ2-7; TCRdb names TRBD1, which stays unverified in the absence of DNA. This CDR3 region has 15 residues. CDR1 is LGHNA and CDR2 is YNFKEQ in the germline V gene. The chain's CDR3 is CASSQRPDILYEQYF.

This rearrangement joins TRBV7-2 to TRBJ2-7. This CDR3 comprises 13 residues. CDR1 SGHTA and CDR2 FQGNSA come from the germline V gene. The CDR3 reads CASSLEALYEQYF. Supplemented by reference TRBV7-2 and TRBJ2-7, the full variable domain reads GAGVSQSPSNKVTEKGKDVELRCDPISGHTALYWYRQSLGQGLEFLIYFQGNSAPDKSGLPSDRFSAERTGGSVSTLTIQRTQQEDSAVYLCASSLEALYEQYFGPGTRLTVT.

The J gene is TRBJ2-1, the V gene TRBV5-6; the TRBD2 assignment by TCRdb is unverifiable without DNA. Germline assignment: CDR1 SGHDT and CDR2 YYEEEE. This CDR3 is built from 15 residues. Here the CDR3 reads CASSLAEWGPNEQFF.